Presented here are 3 T cell receptor beta chains from one specimen sequenced in a study of T cells in Graves' hyperthyroidism and ophthalmopathy. RNA transcripts yielded amplified TCR beta CDR3 regions. First-round RT-PCR targeting the TCR CDR3 was performed with the HTBI primer set. TCRdb reprocessed the multiplex PCR reads with MiXCR, giving one entry per CDR3 protein. The sample shows about 570,000 distinct CDR3 sequences, 35% to 55% of them seen only once. Sequencing used peripheral blood or thyroid tissue (not recorded which). All receptors derive from an adult woman with Graves' disease, either hyperthyroidism or ophthalmopathy (not recorded which).

This clonotype was recorded a few times. V usage is TRBV29-1 and J usage is TRBJ2-1, with no clear D. The CDR3 sequence is 11 residues long. CDR1 and CDR2 (germline): SQVTM, ANQGSEA. Between the trimmed V and J ends, which lost 7 bases and 10 bases, there was a span of 14 bases. The CDR3 coding sequence is TGCAGCGGAAACCGCCAATGGGAGCAGTTCTTC. Its translation: CSGNRQWEQFF.

At least ten counts were recorded for this clonotype. V and J are TRBV6-5 and TRBJ1-6; D is undetermined. V lost 2 bases to trimming and J lost 10 bases, with 12 bases between them. In germline, CDR1 is MNHEY, CDR2 SVGAGI. The CDR3 spans 14 residues. The CDR3 is CASSYGLGSSPLHF. The CDR3 DNA sequence: TGTGCCAGCAGTTACGGTCTGGGGTCGTCACCCCTCCACTTT.

This clonotype was seen repeatedly, ten times or more. J is TRBJ2-7 and V is TRBV20-1; 8 bases are a match to TRBD1. The CDR3 is 14 amino acids. V dropped 2 bases and J dropped 3; count of bases not matched to a gene: 6. Germline V gives CDR1 DFQATT, CDR2 SNEGSKA (reference sequence). CDR3 loop: CSARRRGQVYEQYF. In DNA, the CDR3 is TGCAGTGCTAGAAGGAGGGGACAGGTCTACGAGCAGTACTTC.